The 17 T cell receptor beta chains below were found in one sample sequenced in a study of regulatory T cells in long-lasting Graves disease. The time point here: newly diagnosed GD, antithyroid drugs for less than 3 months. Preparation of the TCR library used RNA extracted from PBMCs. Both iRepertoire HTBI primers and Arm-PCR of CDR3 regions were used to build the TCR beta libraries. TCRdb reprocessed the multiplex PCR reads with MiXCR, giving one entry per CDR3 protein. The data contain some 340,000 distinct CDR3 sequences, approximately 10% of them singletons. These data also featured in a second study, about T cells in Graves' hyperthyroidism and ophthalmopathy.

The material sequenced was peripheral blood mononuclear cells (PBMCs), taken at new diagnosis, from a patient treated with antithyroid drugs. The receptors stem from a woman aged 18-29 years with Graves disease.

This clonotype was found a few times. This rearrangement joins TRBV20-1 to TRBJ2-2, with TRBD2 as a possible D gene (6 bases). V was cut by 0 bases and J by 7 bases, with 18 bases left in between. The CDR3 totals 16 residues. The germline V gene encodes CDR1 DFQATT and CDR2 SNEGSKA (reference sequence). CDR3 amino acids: CSARDQRTGESGELFF. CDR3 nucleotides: TGCAGTGCTAGAGATCAGAGGACGGGAGAAAGCGGGGAGCTGTTTTTT.

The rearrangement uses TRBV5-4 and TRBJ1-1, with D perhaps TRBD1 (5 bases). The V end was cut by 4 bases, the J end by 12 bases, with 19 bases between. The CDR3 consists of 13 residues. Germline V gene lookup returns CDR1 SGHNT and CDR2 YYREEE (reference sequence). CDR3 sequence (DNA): TGTGCCAGCAGCCCAGGGAGCCCCAAACAAACTTTCTTT. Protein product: CASSPGSPKQTFF.

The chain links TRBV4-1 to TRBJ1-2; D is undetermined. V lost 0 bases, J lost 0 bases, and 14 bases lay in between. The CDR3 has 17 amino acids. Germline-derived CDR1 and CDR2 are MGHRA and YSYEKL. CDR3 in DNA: TGCGCCAGCAGCCAAGATTTGTACGGCTATTCTAACTATGGCTACACCTTC. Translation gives CASSQDLYGYSNYGYTF.

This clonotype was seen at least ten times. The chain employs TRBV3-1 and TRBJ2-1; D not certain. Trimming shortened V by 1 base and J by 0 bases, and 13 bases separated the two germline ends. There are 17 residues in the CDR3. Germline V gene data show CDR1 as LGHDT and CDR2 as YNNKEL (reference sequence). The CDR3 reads CASSQGRKKSSYNEQFF. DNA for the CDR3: TGTGCCAGCAGCCAAGGACGCAAGAAGAGCTCCTACAATGAGCAGTTCTTC.

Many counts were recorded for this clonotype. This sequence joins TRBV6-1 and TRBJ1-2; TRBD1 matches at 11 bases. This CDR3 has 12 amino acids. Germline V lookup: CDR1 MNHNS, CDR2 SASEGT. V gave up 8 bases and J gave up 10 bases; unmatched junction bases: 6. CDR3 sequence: CASRAGQGDYTF. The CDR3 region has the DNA TGTGCCAGCCGGGCGGGACAGGGGGACTACACCTTC.

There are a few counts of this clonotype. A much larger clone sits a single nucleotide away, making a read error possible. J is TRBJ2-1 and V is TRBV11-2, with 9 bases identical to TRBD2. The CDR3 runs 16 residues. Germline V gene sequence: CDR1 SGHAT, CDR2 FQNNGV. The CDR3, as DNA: TGTGCCAGCAGCTTAGAAGCGGGAGGCGGCTACAATGAGCAGCTCTTC. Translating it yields CASSLEAGGGYNEQLF.

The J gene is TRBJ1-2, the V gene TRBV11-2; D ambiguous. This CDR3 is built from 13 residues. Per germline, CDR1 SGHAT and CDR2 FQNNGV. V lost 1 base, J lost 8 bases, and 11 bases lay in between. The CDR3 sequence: CASSLGTTGGYTF. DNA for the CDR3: TGTGCCAGCAGCTTAGGGACGACTGGGGGCTACACCTTC. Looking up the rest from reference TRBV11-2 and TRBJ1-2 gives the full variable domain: EAGVAQSPRYKIIEKRQSVAFWCNPISGHATLYWYQQILGQGPKLLIQFQNNGVVDDSQLPKDRFSAERLKGVDSTLKIQPAKLEDSAVYLCASSLGTTGGYTFGSGTRLTVV.

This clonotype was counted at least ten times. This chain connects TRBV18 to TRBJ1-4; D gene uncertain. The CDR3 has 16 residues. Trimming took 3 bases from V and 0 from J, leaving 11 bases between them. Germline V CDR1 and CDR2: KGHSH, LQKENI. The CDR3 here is CASSPRRGATNEKLFF. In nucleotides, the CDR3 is TGTGCCAGCTCACCTAGACGGGGTGCAACTAATGAAAAACTGTTTTTT. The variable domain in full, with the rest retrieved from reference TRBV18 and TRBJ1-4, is NAGVMQNPRHLVRRRGQEARLRCSPMKGHSHVYWYRQLPEEGLKFMVYLQKENIIDESGMPKERFSAEFPKEGPSILRIQQVVRGDSAAYFCASSPRRGATNEKLFFGSGTQLSVL.

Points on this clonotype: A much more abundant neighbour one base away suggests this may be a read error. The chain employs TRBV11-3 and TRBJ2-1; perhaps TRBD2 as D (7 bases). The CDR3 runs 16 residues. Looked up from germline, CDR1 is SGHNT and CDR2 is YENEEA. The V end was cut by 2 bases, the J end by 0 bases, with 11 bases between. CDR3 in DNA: TGTGCCAGCAGCTTAAGGGGGGGGGGCTCCTACAATGAGCAGTTCTTC. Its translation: CASSLRGGGSYNEQFF.

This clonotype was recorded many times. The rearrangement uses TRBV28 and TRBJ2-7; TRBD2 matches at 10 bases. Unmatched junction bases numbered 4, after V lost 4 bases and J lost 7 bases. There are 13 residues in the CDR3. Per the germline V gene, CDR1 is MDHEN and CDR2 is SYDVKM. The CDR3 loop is CASSSGTSVEQYV. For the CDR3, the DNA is TGTGCCAGCAGTTCCGGGACTAGCGTAGAGCAGTACGTC.

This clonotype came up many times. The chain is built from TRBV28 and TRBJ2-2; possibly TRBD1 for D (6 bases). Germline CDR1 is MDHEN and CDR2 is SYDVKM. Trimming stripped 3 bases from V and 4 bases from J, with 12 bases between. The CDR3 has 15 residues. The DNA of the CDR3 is TGTGCCAGCAGTTTGACAGGCGGAGGCACCGGGGAGCTGTTTTTT. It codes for CASSLTGGGTGELFF.

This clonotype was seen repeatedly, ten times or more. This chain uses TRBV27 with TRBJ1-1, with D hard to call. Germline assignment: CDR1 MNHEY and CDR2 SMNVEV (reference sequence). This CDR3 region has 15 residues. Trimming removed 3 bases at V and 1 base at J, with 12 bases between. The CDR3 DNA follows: TGTGCCAGCAGTTTTCTTCTGGCAGGGAACACTGAAGCTTTCTTT. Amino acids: CASSFLLAGNTEAFF.

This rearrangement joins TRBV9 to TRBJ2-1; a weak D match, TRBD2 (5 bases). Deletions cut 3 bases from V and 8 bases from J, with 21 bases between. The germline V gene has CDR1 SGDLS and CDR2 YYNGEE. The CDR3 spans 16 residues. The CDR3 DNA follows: TGTGCCAGCAGCGCCAAATGGGGAGCCACCTGGGATGAGCAGTTCTTC. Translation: CASSAKWGATWDEQFF.

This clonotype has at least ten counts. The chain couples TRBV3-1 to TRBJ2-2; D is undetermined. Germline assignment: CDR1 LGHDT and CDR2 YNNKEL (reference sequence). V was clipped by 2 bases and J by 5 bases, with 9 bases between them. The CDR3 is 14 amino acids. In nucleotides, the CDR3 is TGTGCCAGCAGCCAACTAATCCCTACCGGGGAGCTGTTTTTT. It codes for CASSQLIPTGELFF.

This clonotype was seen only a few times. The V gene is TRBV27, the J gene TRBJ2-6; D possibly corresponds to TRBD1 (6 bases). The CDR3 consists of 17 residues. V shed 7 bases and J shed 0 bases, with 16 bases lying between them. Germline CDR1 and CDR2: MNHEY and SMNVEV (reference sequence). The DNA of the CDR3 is TGTGCCAGCAAAGGACAGACCTGGGTCTCTGGGGCCAACGTCCTGACTTTC. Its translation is CASKGQTWVSGANVLTF.

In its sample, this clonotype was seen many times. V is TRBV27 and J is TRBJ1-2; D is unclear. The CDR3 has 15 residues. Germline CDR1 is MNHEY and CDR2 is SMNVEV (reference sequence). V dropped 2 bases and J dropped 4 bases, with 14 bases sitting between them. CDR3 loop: CASSLRTGRSYGYTF. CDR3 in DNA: TGTGCCAGCAGTTTACGGACGGGTCGTAGCTATGGCTACACCTTC.

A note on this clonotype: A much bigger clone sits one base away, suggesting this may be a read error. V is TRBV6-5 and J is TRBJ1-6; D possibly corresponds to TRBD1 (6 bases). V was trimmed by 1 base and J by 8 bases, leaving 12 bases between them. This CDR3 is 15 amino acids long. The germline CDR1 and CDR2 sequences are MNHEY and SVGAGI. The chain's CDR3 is CASSYLNRVDSPLHF. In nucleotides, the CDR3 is TGTGCCAGCAGTTACTTGAACAGGGTGGATTCACCCCTCCACTTT.